Sequencing of this T cell receptor beta chain was carried out in a study of shared clonotypes between healthy human individuals. In the study overall: Each donor had three CD4 naive, three CD4 memory, two CD8 naive and one CD8 memory plate.

Assay: immunoSEQ multiplex PCR; the TCRdb copy retains only in-frame clones and omits some. Of around 1.4 million clones in the sample, approximately 98.5% were seen once. The germline CDR1 and CDR2 sequences are SGHTA and FQGTGA. V was pared by 3 bases and J by 2 bases, with 7 bases between. The CDR3 sequence is 13 residues long. The sequence came from a man aged 25-40 years in good health. The specimen was naive CD4+ T cells sorted from blood. Subset reported: CD45RA+ positively selected. The V gene is TRBV7-3, the J gene TRBJ1-2, with a tentative D call TRBD1 (5 bases). The CDR3 nucleotides read TGTGCCAGCAGCTTGGGGCCGAACTATGGCTACACCTTC. This translates into CASSLGPNYGYTF.